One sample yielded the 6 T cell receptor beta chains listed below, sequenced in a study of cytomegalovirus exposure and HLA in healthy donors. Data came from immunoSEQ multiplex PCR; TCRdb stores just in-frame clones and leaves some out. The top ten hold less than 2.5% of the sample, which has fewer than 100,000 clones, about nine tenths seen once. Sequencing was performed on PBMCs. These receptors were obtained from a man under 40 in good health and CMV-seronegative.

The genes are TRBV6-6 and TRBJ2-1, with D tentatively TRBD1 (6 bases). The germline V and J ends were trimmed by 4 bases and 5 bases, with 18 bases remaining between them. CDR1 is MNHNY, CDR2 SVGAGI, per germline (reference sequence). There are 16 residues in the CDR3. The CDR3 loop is CASSSKPGHHNNEQFF. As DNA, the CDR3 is TGTGCCAGCAGTTCCAAACCGGGACACCACAACAATGAGCAGTTCTTC.

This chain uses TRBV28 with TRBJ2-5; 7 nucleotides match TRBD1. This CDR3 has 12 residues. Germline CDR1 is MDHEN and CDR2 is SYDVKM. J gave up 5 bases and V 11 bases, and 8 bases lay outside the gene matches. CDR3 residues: CAGSGGGETQYF. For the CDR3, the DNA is TGTGCCGGATCAGGGGGTGGGGAGACCCAGTACTTC.

CDR3 amino acids: CASSYSTGSQGEAFF. CDR3 DNA: TGTGCCAGCAGTTACTCGACAGGGTCCCAAGGGGAAGCTTTCTTT. J is TRBJ1-1 and V is TRBV6-5; 7 bases line up with TRBD1. The CDR3 consists of 15 residues. V shed 0 bases and J 8 bases; nucleotides not matched to a gene: 9. The V gene's germline CDR1 is MNHEY and CDR2 SVGAGI.

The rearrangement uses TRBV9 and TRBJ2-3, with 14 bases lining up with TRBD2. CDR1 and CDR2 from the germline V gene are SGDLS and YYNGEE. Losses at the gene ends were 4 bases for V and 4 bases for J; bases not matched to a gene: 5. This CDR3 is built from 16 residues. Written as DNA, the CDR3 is TGTGCCAGCAGCCCCCGACTAGCGGGGGGGGCAGATACGCAGTATTTT. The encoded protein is CASSPRLAGGADTQYF.

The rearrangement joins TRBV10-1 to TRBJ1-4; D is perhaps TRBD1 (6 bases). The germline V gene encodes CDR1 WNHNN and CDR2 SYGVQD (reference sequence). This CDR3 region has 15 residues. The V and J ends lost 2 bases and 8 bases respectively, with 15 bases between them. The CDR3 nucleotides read TGCGCCAGCAGTGAGAATGGCAGGGGCTTAGAAAAACTGTTTTTT. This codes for CASSENGRGLEKLFF.

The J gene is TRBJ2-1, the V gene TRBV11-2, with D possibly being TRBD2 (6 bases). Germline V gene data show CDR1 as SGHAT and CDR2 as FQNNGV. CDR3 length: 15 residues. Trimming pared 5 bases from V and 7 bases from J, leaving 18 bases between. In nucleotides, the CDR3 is TGTGCCAGCAGCCGTGGGGGGAGAAGTAGGAATGAGCAGTTCTTC. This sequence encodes CASSRGGRSRNEQFF.